This is a list of T cell receptor beta chains from one sample in a study of T cell repertoires in cytomegalovirus infection. In TCRdb, the reads were re-called with MiXCR into one record per CDR3 protein. The repertoire includes roughly 320,000 distinct CDR3 sequences, 8% to 9.5% of them detected once, and about 3.9% sits in the top ten. The specimen was PBMCs. The source is a human donor in good health (CMV status not recorded). Some clones in this sample may be carry-over from other donors' samples. The CDR3 runs from the conserved cysteine through the conserved F or W. Fields, in order: D gene, clone size, V gene, J gene, CDR3 protein, CDR3 DNA. D genes are given only for firm matches. For some rows the clone size is stated as once, few or many, or as a class when expanded; others skip it.

-,many,TRBV7-2,TRBJ2-5,CASSLVGVDPQYF,TGTGCCAGCAGCTTAGTGGGGGTGGACCCCCAGTACTTC
-,-,TRBV4-3,TRBJ1-5,CASSQDWGDGNQPQHF,TGCGCCAGCAGCCAAGATTGGGGGGATGGCAATCAGCCCCAGCATTTT
TRBD1,many,TRBV20-1,TRBJ2-7,CSARPTGMTYEQYF,TGCAGTGCTAGACCGACAGGGATGACCTACGAGCAGTACTTC
-,many,TRBV5-6,TRBJ1-2,CASSSSPGFRGYTF,TGTGCCAGCAGCTCGAGTCCAGGGTTTCGAGGCTACACCTTC
TRBD1,few,TRBV19,TRBJ1-1,CASLTDRAEAFF,TGTGCCAGCCTGACTGACAGGGCTGAAGCTTTCTTT
-,many,TRBV7-2,TRBJ2-2,CASSLGLATNTGELFF,TGTGCCAGCAGCTTAGGTTTGGCTACGAACACCGGGGAGCTGTTTTTT
-,many,TRBV25-1,TRBJ1-1,CASSEPAGMSTEAFF,TGTGCCAGCAGTGAACCGGCAGGTATGAGCACTGAAGCTTTCTTT
-,few,TRBV7-6,TRBJ2-1,CASSFAHLNEQFF,TGTGCCAGCAGCTTTGCCCACCTGAATGAGCAGTTCTTC
-,few,TRBV20-1,TRBJ1-1,CSARRSGGTEAFF,TGCAGTGCCAGGAGGTCCGGGGGCACTGAAGCTTTCTTT
TRBD2,many,TRBV7-2,TRBJ2-4,CASSPEVAGSNIQYF,TGTGCCAGCAGCCCCGAAGTAGCGGGATCCAACATTCAGTACTTC
TRBD2,few,TRBV10-3,TRBJ2-3,CAISDSSGGAADTQYF,TGTGCCATCAGTGATTCTAGCGGGGGGGCAGCAGATACGCAGTATTTT
-,many,TRBV7-2,TRBJ2-7,CASSPRGDEQYF,TGTGCCAGCAGCCCCAGGGGGGACGAGCAGTACTTC
TRBD2,-,TRBV19,TRBJ2-1,CASTSGGAYNEQFF,TGTGCCAGTACTAGCGGGGGGGCTTACAATGAGCAGTTCTTC
TRBD1,many,TRBV6-1,TRBJ1-2,CASSSNPQGLYGYTF,TGTGCCAGCAGTTCCAATCCACAGGGGCTCTATGGCTACACCTTC
-,many,TRBV12-3/TRBV12-4,TRBJ1-3,CASSPDGRSGNTIYF,TGTGCCAGCAGCCCAGACGGACGCTCTGGAAACACCATATATTTT
TRBD1,many,TRBV7-2,TRBJ2-2,CASSPGTGLSGELFF,TGTGCCAGCAGCCCAGGGACAGGGTTGTCCGGGGAGCTGTTTTTT
-,many,TRBV5-4,TRBJ1-5,CASSLGGHQPQHF,TGTGCCAGCAGCTTGGGAGGCCATCAGCCCCAGCATTTT
-,few,TRBV12-3/TRBV12-4,TRBJ2-3,CASRKSSTDTQYF,TGTGCCAGCAGAAAGTCTAGCACAGATACGCAGTATTTT
TRBD2,-,TRBV11-2,TRBJ2-2,CASSLDGEAGARSAGELFF,TGTGCCAGCAGCTTAGATGGGGAAGCGGGAGCTCGTTCGGCCGGGGAGCTGTTTTTT
-,-,TRBV27,TRBJ1-6,CASSFGISSYNSPLHF,TGTGCCAGCAGTTTTGGGATTAGCTCCTATAATTCACCCCTCCACTTT
-,many,TRBV6-5,TRBJ1-1,CASSYPGNTEAFF,TGTGCCAGCAGTTACCCAGGGAACACTGAAGCTTTCTTT
-,few,TRBV20-1,TRBJ2-2,CSAREGPGELFF,TGCAGTGCTAGAGAAGGACCCGGGGAGCTGTTTTTT
-,many,TRBV7-2,TRBJ1-4,CASSLDFQGGDEKLFF,TGTGCCAGCAGCTTAGATTTCCAGGGTGGGGATGAAAAACTGTTTTTT
TRBD2,many,TRBV15,TRBJ2-1,CATSRDMGLVKQFF,TGTGCCACCAGCAGAGATATGGGACTAGTAAAGCAGTTCTTC
-,few,TRBV19,TRBJ2-7,CASSRGKTYEQYF,TGTGCCAGTAGTCGAGGGAAGACCTACGAGCAGTACTTC
-,few,TRBV4-3,TRBJ1-1,CASSQDSDRNTEAFF,TGCGCCAGCAGCCAGGACTCCGACAGGAACACTGAAGCTTTCTTT
-,many,TRBV6-2/TRBV6-3,TRBJ2-7,CASSTFGPAAEQYF,TGTGCCAGCAGTACCTTCGGACCAGCGGCCGAGCAGTACTTC
-,many,TRBV28,TRBJ1-4,CASSLPQIEKLFF,TGTGCCAGCAGTCTGCCACAAATTGAAAAACTGTTTTTT
-,few,TRBV29-1,TRBJ2-5,CSVGHPEGTQYF,TGCAGCGTTGGCCACCCAGAGGGGACCCAGTACTTC
-,many,TRBV7-2,TRBJ2-7,CASSLAKGPGYEQYF,TGTGCCAGCAGCTTAGCGAAAGGGCCGGGGTACGAGCAGTACTTC
-,many,TRBV7-2,TRBJ1-2,CASSSQSRVLTSYTF,TGTGCCAGCAGCTCCCAAAGCCGGGTCCTTACTAGCTACACCTTC
TRBD2,many,TRBV7-2,TRBJ2-7,CASTGLAGSEQYF,TGTGCCAGCACCGGACTAGCGGGGTCCGAGCAGTACTTC
TRBD2,-,TRBV7-2,TRBJ2-5,CASGQASGKTQYF,TGTGCCAGCGGCCAGGCGAGCGGGAAGACCCAGTACTTC
TRBD2,many,TRBV7-3,TRBJ2-1,CASSLTSGRGDEQFF,TGTGCCAGCAGCCTGACTAGCGGGAGAGGCGATGAGCAGTTCTTC
-,-,TRBV4-3,TRBJ1-2,CASSPWTASGPVAANYGYTF,TGCGCCAGCAGCCCGTGGACAGCAAGCGGCCCTGTCGCAGCTAACTATGGCTACACCTTC
-,many,TRBV7-6,TRBJ2-7,CASIPSDSYEQYF,TGTGCCAGCATCCCGTCGGACTCCTACGAGCAGTACTTC
TRBD2,many,TRBV5-4,TRBJ2-5,CASSLGTSGQETQYF,TGTGCCAGCAGCTTAGGGACTAGCGGCCAAGAGACCCAGTACTTC
-,many,TRBV7-2,TRBJ2-3,CASSWRTAADTQYF,TGTGCCAGCAGCTGGAGAACGGCCGCAGATACGCAGTATTTT
-,-,TRBV12-3/TRBV12-4,TRBJ2-7,CASSLAGTPFF,TGTGCCAGCAGTTTAGCGGGGACTCCCTTCTTC
-,-,TRBV4-1,TRBJ2-4,CASSQEGRGPYIQNF,TGCGCCAGCAGCCAAGAAGGGAGGGGGCCGTACATTCAGAACTTC
-,-,TRBV28,TRBJ1-1,CASSSLRGEAFF,TGTGCCAGCAGTTCCTTGAGGGGAGAAGCTTTCTTT
-,few,TRBV4-1,TRBJ2-5,CASSLSPASRRETQYF,TGCGCCAGCAGCCTTTCCCCGGCCTCGCGGAGGGAGACCCAGTACTTC
-,few,TRBV7-2,TRBJ1-3,CASSTRTGGNTIYF,TGTGCCAGCAGCACCCGGACGGGAGGAAACACCATATATTTT
-,many,TRBV11-2,TRBJ1-1,CASSLGHRGTEAFF,TGTGCCAGCAGCCTGGGACACCGAGGCACTGAAGCTTTCTTT
TRBD2,-,TRBV19,TRBJ2-1,CASSTQTSGRSDEQFF,TGTGCCAGTAGTACCCAGACTAGCGGGAGATCGGATGAGCAGTTCTTC
TRBD1,few,TRBV11-1,TRBJ1-1,CASTDRVQTEAFF,TGTGCCAGCACCGACAGGGTTCAAACTGAAGCTTTCTTT
-,few,TRBV10-3,TRBJ1-5,CAISDKGGGQPQHF,TGTGCCATCAGTGACAAGGGGGGCGGGCAGCCCCAGCATTTT
TRBD1,-,TRBV6-2/TRBV6-3,TRBJ1-1,CASSTTGTGEAFF,TGTGCCAGCAGTACTACCGGGACAGGGGAAGCTTTCTTT